Shown below are 32 T cell receptor beta chains from a single sample sequenced in a study of Ad26.COV2.S vaccination and SARS-CoV-2 variants. Treatment indicated: some 20 received Ad26.COV2.S at low or high dose, single or two shots; five or six received placebo; per-sample allocation not given. Following the first vaccine or placebo injection, samples were taken on day 63. TCRdb's table, derived via immunoSEQ multiplex PCR, lists solely in-frame clones and lacks some. In the table there are hundreds of thousands of clones, around 84% of which are singletons. The specimen comprised peripheral blood, sampled in a trial of Ad26.COV2.S vaccine versus placebo. The receptors were gathered from a person between 18 and 65 years old who received the Ad26.COV2.S COVID-19 vaccine or a placebo.

This chain links TRBV13 with TRBJ1-1, with 7 bases lining up with TRBD1. The CDR3 spans 14 residues. Germline V CDR1 and CDR2: PRHDT, FYEKMQ (reference sequence). The V gene end was trimmed by 4 bases and the J gene end by 5 bases; junction bases not matched to a gene: 7. The CDR3 DNA is TGTGCCAGCAGCTACAACAGGGGTTGGACTGAAGCTTTCTTT. This encodes CASSYNRGWTEAFF.

The V call is TRBV5-6, the J call TRBJ2-7; 11 bases fit TRBD1. The V gene's germline CDR1 is SGHDT and CDR2 YYEEEE. This CDR3 has 15 amino acids. V dropped 4 bases and J dropped 3; count of bases not matched to a gene: 6. Here the CDR3 DNA reads TGTGCCAGCAGCGGGCGGACAGGGGGCATCTACGAGCAGTACTTC. Amino acid sequence: CASSGRTGGIYEQYF. Filled out from reference TRBV5-6 and TRBJ2-7, the complete variable domain reads DAGVTQSPTHLIKTRGQQVTLRCSPKSGHDTVSWYQQALGQGPQFIFQYYEEEERQRGNFPDRFSGHQFPNYSSELNVNALLLGDSALYLCASSGRTGGIYEQYFGPGTRLTVT.

To note about this clone: This specimen includes other DNA sequences encoding the same CDR3. The CDR3 DNA follows: TGTGCCAGCAGCTTAGGATCTTACGAGCAGTACTTC. This sequence encodes CASSLGSYEQYF. V is TRBV7-2 and J is TRBJ2-7; no clear D. Trimming took 1 base from V and 4 from J, leaving 5 bases between them. The CDR3 loop spans 12 amino acids. Germline CDR1 is SGHTA and CDR2 is FQGNSA.

The chain couples TRBV18 to TRBJ2-7; weak D call: TRBD1 (5 bases). Per germline, CDR1 KGHSH and CDR2 LQKENI. The V gene lost 1 base and the J gene lost 2 bases, with 15 bases spanning the gap. This CDR3 has 16 residues. The CDR3 region is CASSPRSGITPYEQYF. The CDR3 DNA follows: TGTGCCAGCTCACCACGCTCAGGGATTACGCCCTACGAGCAGTACTTC.

This clone was picked up many times. J is TRBJ1-2 and V is TRBV7-9; D uncertain. CDR3 length: 14 amino acids. Trimming pared 5 bases from V and 7 bases from J, leaving 17 bases between. CDR1 and CDR2 from the germline V gene are SEHNR and FQNEAQ (reference sequence). The CDR3 loop reads CASSTPGEAPGYTF. CDR3 bases: TGTGCCAGCAGCACCCCTGGAGAGGCTCCTGGCTACACCTTC.

This chain connects TRBV27 to TRBJ2-3; no clear D. Trimming left V 4 bases short and J 6 bases short, with 14 bases between. The CDR3 totals 14 residues. Germline CDR1 reads MNHEY; CDR2 reads SMNVEV (reference sequence). This chain's CDR3 is CASSSRALADTQYF. The CDR3 coding sequence is TGTGCCAGCAGTTCCCGGGCCCTCGCTGATACGCAGTATTTT.

The chain couples TRBV6-6 to TRBJ1-5; D is ambiguous. The CDR3 has 14 residues. Trimming took off 2 bases at V and 4 bases at J, with 9 bases between the two ends. Germline loops: CDR1 MNHNY, CDR2 SVGAGI (reference sequence). CDR3: CASSYGGLNQPQHF. The CDR3 DNA follows: TGTGCCAGCAGTTACGGTGGCCTTAATCAGCCCCAGCATTTT.

V and J are TRBV27 and TRBJ2-1; D might be TRBD1 or TRBD2, each matching 5 bases. The germline V gene encodes CDR1 MNHEY and CDR2 SMNVEV (reference sequence). This CDR3 is 15 amino acids long. The germline V and J ends were trimmed by 5 bases and 7 bases, with 18 bases remaining between them. The CDR3 protein is CASSPRARGENEQFF. The CDR3 bases are TGTGCCAGCAGTCCTCGGGCCCGAGGGGAGAATGAGCAGTTCTTC.

This sequence joins TRBV11-2 and TRBJ2-4, with D unclear. This CDR3 has 16 residues. Germline values: CDR1 SGHAT, CDR2 FQNNGV. V lost 3 bases and J 2 bases, leaving 14 bases between the germline ends. CDR3 region: CASSFSPGRTKNIQYF. The CDR3 coding sequence is TGTGCCAGCAGCTTTTCGCCCGGCCGTACCAAAAACATTCAGTACTTC.

This chain links TRBV11-2 with TRBJ2-3; tentative D call: TRBD2 (7 bases). The germline V gene encodes CDR1 SGHAT and CDR2 FQNNGV. This CDR3 has 11 residues. V shed 8 bases and J shed 9 bases, with 12 bases lying between them. The CDR3 coding sequence is TGTGCCAGCGGGGGGGCCGACACGCAGTATTTT. Residues: CASGGADTQYF.

The chain employs TRBV3-1 (or the pseudogene TRBV3-2) and TRBJ1-1; TRBD1 might be the D (6 bases). Trimming took 1 base from V and 4 from J, leaving 16 bases between them. This CDR3 spans 16 amino acids. From germline, CDR1 is LGHDT and CDR2 YNNKEL (reference sequence). Here the CDR3 DNA reads TGTGCCAGCAGCCAAGGGACAGCCTCATGGGGCACTGAAGCTTTCTTT. It yields the protein CASSQGTASWGTEAFF.

The chain employs TRBV11-3 and TRBJ1-5, with D uncertain. Germline CDR1 and CDR2: SGHNT and YENEEA. This CDR3 contains 13 residues. The V end lost 1 base, the J end lost 3 bases, and 4 bases lay between the germline ends. The CDR3 sequence: CASSLVLNQPQHF. In DNA form, the CDR3 reads TGTGCCAGCAGCTTAGTGCTCAATCAGCCCCAGCATTTT.

This clone was counted once. The chain links TRBV29-1 to TRBJ1-5; D may be TRBD1 (6 bases). Trimming left V 5 bases short and J 6 bases short, with 14 bases between. Looked up from germline, CDR1 is SQVTM and CDR2 is ANQGSEA. The CDR3 is 13 amino acids. The CDR3 coding sequence is TGCAGCGTTCGAGAGGGGGGGGGTCAGCCCCAGCATTTT. Its translation: CSVREGGGQPQHF.

This clone was counted once. The chain employs TRBV20-1 and TRBJ2-1; possible D gene TRBD1, 6 bases. CDR1 and CDR2 from the germline V gene are DFQATT and SNEGSKA (reference sequence). The CDR3 runs to 10 residues. V lost 6 bases, J lost 9 bases, and 9 bases lay in between. The CDR3 region has the DNA TGCAGTGCAAAGGGGGTTGAGCAGTTCTTC. It encodes CSAKGVEQFF.

The chain carries TRBV6-4 and TRBJ2-1, with 7 bases aligning to TRBD2. Germline lookup yields CDR1 MRHNA and CDR2 SNTAGT. J was trimmed by 3 bases and V by 0 bases; bases with no gene match: 5. The CDR3 runs to 16 residues. In DNA form, the CDR3 reads TGTGCCAGCAGTGACTCCGGGGACTACCTCTACAATGAGCAGTTCTTC. Translating it yields CASSDSGDYLYNEQFF.

The J gene is TRBJ1-6, the V gene TRBV20-1, with D maybe TRBD1 (6 bases). The CDR3 runs to 15 residues. V was clipped by 6 bases and J by 3 bases, with 15 bases between them. Germline V gene lookup returns CDR1 DFQATT and CDR2 SNEGSKA (reference sequence). CDR3 DNA: TGCAGTGCAAGTACAGGGCCCTTCTATAATTCACCCCTCCACTTT. Translated: CSASTGPFYNSPLHF.

V is TRBV10-3 and J is TRBJ2-2; 8 nucleotides agree with TRBD2. Trimming removed 7 bases from V and 5 bases from J; junction bases left unmatched: 12. Germline CDR1 ENHRY, CDR2 SYGVKD. The CDR3 is made up of 16 amino acids. In DNA, the CDR3 is TGTGCCATCAAGTCTACAGGGACTAGTAGGACCGGGGAGCTGTTTTTT. It specifies CAIKSTGTSRTGELFF.

The chain has TRBV27 and TRBJ2-7; D could derive from TRBD1 or TRBD2 (7 bases each). The CDR3 length is 17 residues. Germline V gives CDR1 MNHEY, CDR2 SMNVEV (reference sequence). The V and J ends lost 5 bases and 3 bases respectively, with 23 bases between them. The CDR3 DNA is TGTGCCAGCAGTCAAGGCCAGGGGGGGCTTGAGAACTACGAGCAGTACTTC. Residues: CASSQGQGGLENYEQYF.

This clone was found a few times. V usage is TRBV11-2 and J usage is TRBJ2-7, with a tentative D call TRBD2 (6 bases). Germline CDR1 reads SGHAT; CDR2 reads FQNNGV. Deletions cut 10 bases from V and 1 base from J, with 14 bases between. This CDR3 is built from 13 residues. CDR3 DNA: TGTGCCACCGGAACGGCGGGATCCTACGAGCAGTACTTC. Amino acid sequence: CATGTAGSYEQYF.

This chain joins TRBV7-8 and TRBJ2-5; D remains ambiguous. Trimming left V 5 bases short and J 9 bases short, with 13 bases between. CDR1 is SGHVS, CDR2 FQNEAQ, per germline. CDR3 length: 12 residues. The CDR3 DNA reads TGTGCCAGCAGCCCGACGGACCTCGCCCAGTACTTC. Translating gives CASSPTDLAQYF.

The table lists this clone with a count of one. The J gene is TRBJ1-2, the V gene TRBV14; 7 positions match TRBD1. V was pared by 0 bases and J by 2 bases, with 12 bases of the junction left unmatched. CDR1 is SGHDN, CDR2 FVKESK, per germline. There are 18 residues in the CDR3. The CDR3, as DNA: TGTGCCAGCAGCCAAGAGGCCTCCGGGACAGCCAGGAACTATGGCTACACCTTC. Its protein product is CASSQEASGTARNYGYTF.

V and J are TRBV5-1 and TRBJ2-7; D may be TRBD2 (6 bases). There are 14 residues in the CDR3. Germline CDR1 and CDR2: SGHRS and YFSETQ. The V end lost 0 bases, the J end lost 7 bases, and 14 bases lay between the germline ends. Written as DNA, the CDR3 is TGCGCCAGCAGCTTGGGACCCCCTGGGGGGGAGCAGTACTTC. Translating gives CASSLGPPGGEQYF. The full variable domain, rest sourced from reference TRBV5-1 and TRBJ2-7, is KAGVTQTPRYLIKTRGQQVTLSCSPISGHRSVSWYQQTPGQGLQFLFEYFSETQRNKGNFPGRFSGRQFSNSRSEMNVSTLELGDSALYLCASSLGPPGGEQYFGPGTRLTVT.

There are many counts of this clone. J is TRBJ2-1 and V is TRBV11-3, with 7 positions matching TRBD1. V shed 2 bases and J 4 bases; nucleotides not matched to a gene: 5. The CDR3 spans 15 residues. Germline values: CDR1 SGHNT, CDR2 YENEEA. CDR3 nucleotides: TGTGCCAGCAGCTTATCGGACAGGCCATACAATGAGCAGTTCTTC. Translated: CASSLSDRPYNEQFF.

This rearrangement joins TRBV27 to TRBJ2-7; D uncertain. Trimming left V 2 bases short and J 4 bases short, with 6 bases between. The CDR3 runs 12 residues. The V gene's germline CDR1 is MNHEY and CDR2 SMNVEV (reference sequence). This chain's CDR3 is CASSLVGYEQYF. The CDR3 nucleotides read TGTGCCAGCAGTTTAGTCGGGTACGAGCAGTACTTC.

The chain combines TRBV30 with TRBJ1-2; 8 bases map to TRBD1. This CDR3 region has 16 residues. V was pared by 0 bases and J by 8 bases, with 14 bases of the junction left unmatched. Germline V gene data show CDR1 as GTSNPN and CDR2 as SVGIG (reference sequence). The chain's CDR3 is CAWSVGSLVDRDGYTF. Written as DNA, the CDR3 is TGTGCCTGGAGTGTTGGGTCCCTCGTGGACAGGGACGGCTACACCTTC. Drawing the rest from reference TRBV30 and TRBJ1-2, the complete variable domain is SQTIHQWPATLVQPVGSPLSLECTVEGTSNPNLYWYRQAAGRGLQLLFYSVGIGQISSEVPQNLSASRPQDRQFILSSKKLLLSDSGFYLCAWSVGSLVDRDGYTFGSGTRLTVV.

The V and J genes are TRBV11-2 and TRBJ2-3; 9 bases match TRBD1. The CDR3 runs to 15 residues. The germline V gene has CDR1 SGHAT and CDR2 FQNNGV. J gave up 1 base and V 6 bases, and 5 bases lay outside the gene matches. The CDR3 DNA reads TGTGCCAGCAGTAAGGGACAGGGAGGCACAGATACGCAGTATTTT. Translating it yields CASSKGQGGTDTQYF.

The CDR3 reads CATSARQGFGRHGEQFF. The CDR3 coding sequence is TGTGCCACCAGTGCCCGCCAGGGGTTCGGTCGCCACGGTGAGCAGTTCTTC. The chain is built from TRBV24-1 and TRBJ2-1; tentative D call: TRBD1 (6 bases). Trimming shortened V by 5 bases and J by 9 bases, and 25 bases separated the two germline ends. The CDR3 contains 17 residues. Germline V CDR1 and CDR2: KGHDR, SFDVKD.

V usage is TRBV28 and J usage is TRBJ2-7; no reliable D call. Germline CDR1 MDHEN, CDR2 SYDVKM. Trimming shortened V by 7 bases and J by 7 bases, and 17 bases separated the two germline ends. The CDR3 is 13 amino acids. As DNA, the CDR3 is TGTGCCAGCAACCCAGGCGCAGAGCCAGAGCAGTACTTC. Translating it yields CASNPGAEPEQYF.

The gene calls are TRBV28 and TRBJ2-3; 7 bases match TRBD2. Trimming took 2 bases from V and 2 from J; bases not matched to a gene: 4. CDR3 length: 15 residues. Per the germline V gene, CDR1 is MDHEN and CDR2 is SYDVKM. The CDR3, as DNA: TGTGCCAGCAGTTTAGGCGGGAGTCTCACAGATACGCAGTATTTT. Translating gives CASSLGGSLTDTQYF.

The rearrangement links TRBV7-2 to TRBJ2-4; TRBD2 matches at 9 bases. The V and J ends lost 5 bases and 0 bases, in that order; junction bases with no gene match: 5. Germline loops: CDR1 SGHTA, CDR2 FQGNSA. CDR3 size: 16 residues. CDR3 in amino acids: CASSMTSGVAKNIQYF. The CDR3 bases are TGTGCCAGCAGCATGACTAGCGGAGTAGCCAAAAACATTCAGTACTTC.

V usage is TRBV24-1 and J usage is TRBJ2-5; D is unresolved. The germline CDR1 and CDR2 sequences are KGHDR and SFDVKD. Trimming took 1 base from V and 5 from J, leaving 7 bases between them. This CDR3 region has 13 residues. This chain's CDR3 is CATSDLDLETQYF. The CDR3 DNA reads TGTGCCACCAGTGATTTAGACCTGGAGACCCAGTACTTC.

The chain recombines TRBV6-5 with TRBJ2-7; maybe TRBD1 (6 bases). This CDR3 has 13 residues. Trimming took off 5 bases at V and 3 bases at J, with 11 bases between the two ends. CDR1 is MNHEY and CDR2 is SVGAGI in the germline V gene. CDR3 amino acids: CASSSRDNYEQYF. In DNA, the CDR3 is TGTGCCAGCAGTAGCAGGGACAACTACGAGCAGTACTTC.